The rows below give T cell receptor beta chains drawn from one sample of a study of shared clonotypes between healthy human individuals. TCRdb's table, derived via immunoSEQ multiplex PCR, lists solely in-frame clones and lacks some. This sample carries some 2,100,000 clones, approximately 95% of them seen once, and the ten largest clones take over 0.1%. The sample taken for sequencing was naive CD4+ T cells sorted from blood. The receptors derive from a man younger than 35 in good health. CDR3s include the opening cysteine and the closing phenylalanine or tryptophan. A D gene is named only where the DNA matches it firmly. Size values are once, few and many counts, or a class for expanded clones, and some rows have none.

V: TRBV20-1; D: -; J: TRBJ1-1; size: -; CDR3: CSAPRGGEAFF; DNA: TGCAGTGCTCCGCGGGGGGGGGAAGCTTTCTTT
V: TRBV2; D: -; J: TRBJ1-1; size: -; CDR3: CASRGKEAFF; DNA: TGTGCCAGCAGAGGGAAAGAAGCTTTCTTT
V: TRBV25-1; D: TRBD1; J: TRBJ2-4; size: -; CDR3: CASSAPGGSLAKNIQYF; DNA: TGTGCCAGCAGTGCCCCAGGGGGCAGTCTAGCCAAAAACATTCAGTACTTC
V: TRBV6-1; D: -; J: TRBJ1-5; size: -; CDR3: CASSEEGSRQPQHF; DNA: TGTGCCAGCAGTGAAGAGGGGAGTCGACAGCCCCAGCATTTT
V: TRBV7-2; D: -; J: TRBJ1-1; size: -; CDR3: CASRDGTLNTEAFF; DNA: TGTGCCAGCAGGGACGGGACTTTGAACACTGAAGCTTTCTTT
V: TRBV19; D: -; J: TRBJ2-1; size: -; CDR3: CASSMGRGSYNEQFF; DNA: TGTGCCAGTAGTATGGGGCGCGGCTCCTACAATGAGCAGTTCTTC
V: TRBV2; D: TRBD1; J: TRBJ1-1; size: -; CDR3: CASSSGQGDTEAFF; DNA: TGTGCCAGCAGTTCCGGACAGGGAGACACTGAAGCTTTCTTT
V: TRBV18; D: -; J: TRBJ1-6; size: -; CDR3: CASSPPEKNSPLHF; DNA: TGTGCCAGCTCACCACCAGAAAAAAATTCACCCCTCCACTTT
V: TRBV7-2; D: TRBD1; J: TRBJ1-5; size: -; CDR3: CASSSGGGSNQPQHF; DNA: TGTGCCAGCAGCTCAGGGGGGGGTAGCAATCAGCCCCAGCATTTT
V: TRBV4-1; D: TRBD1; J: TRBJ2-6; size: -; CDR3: CASSLQGALGANVLTF; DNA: TGCGCCAGCAGCCTACAGGGGGCGCTTGGGGCCAACGTCCTGACTTTC
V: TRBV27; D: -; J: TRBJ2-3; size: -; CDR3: CASSLWLSSSTDTQYF; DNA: TGTGCCAGCAGTTTATGGCTATCAAGCAGCACAGATACGCAGTATTTT
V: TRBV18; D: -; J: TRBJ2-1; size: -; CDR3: CASSRDLNEQFF; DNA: TGTGCCAGCTCCCGGGACCTCAATGAGCAGTTCTTC
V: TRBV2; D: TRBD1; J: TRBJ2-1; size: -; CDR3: CASSGRSGGVGVGEQFF; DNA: TGTGCCAGCAGCGGACGATCAGGGGGCGTAGGAGTCGGGGAGCAGTTCTTC
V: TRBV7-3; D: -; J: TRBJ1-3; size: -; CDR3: CASSPDFSGNTIYF; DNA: TGTGCCAGCAGCCCGGATTTCTCTGGAAACACCATATATTTT
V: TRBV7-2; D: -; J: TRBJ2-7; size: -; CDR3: CASSFPSYEQYF; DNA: TGTGCCAGCAGCTTCCCTTCCTACGAGCAGTACTTC
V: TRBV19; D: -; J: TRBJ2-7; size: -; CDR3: CASSLKRVNYEQYF; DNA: TGTGCCAGTAGCCTAAAGCGGGTGAACTACGAGCAGTACTTC
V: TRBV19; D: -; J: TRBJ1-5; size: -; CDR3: CASSIVGTGDQPQHF; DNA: TGTGCCAGTAGTATAGTAGGGACGGGCGATCAGCCCCAGCATTTT
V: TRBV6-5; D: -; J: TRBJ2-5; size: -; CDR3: CASNPASGAQETQYF; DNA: TGTGCCAGCAATCCAGCCAGCGGAGCTCAAGAGACCCAGTACTTC
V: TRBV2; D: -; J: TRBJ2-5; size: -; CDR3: CASSEDGASENF; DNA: TGTGCCAGCAGTGAAGATGGGGCTAGCGAGAACTTC
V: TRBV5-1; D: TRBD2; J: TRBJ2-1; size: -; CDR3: CASSSGTSGDQQFF; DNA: TGCGCCAGCAGCTCGGGGACTAGCGGGGACCAGCAGTTCTTC
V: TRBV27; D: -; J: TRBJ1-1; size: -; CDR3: CARNLQRRTEAFF; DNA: TGTGCCAGGAACCTACAACGCCGCACTGAAGCTTTCTTT
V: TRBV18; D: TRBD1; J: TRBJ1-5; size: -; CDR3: CASSAGTANQPQHF; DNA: TGTGCCAGCTCAGCTGGGACAGCCAATCAGCCCCAGCATTTT
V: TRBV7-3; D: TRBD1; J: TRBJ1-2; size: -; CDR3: CASSSGQGIGYTF; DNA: TGTGCCAGCAGCTCTGGACAGGGCATTGGCTACACCTTC
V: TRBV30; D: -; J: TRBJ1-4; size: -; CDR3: CAWSVGGGGEKLFF; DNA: TGTGCCTGGAGTGTAGGAGGGGGGGGTGAAAAACTGTTTTTT
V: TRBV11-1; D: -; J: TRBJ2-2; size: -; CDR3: CASKQGAGGELFF; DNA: TGTGCCAGCAAGCAGGGAGCGGGCGGGGAGCTGTTTTTT
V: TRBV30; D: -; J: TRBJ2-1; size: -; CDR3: CAWSVWASGHNEQFF; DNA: TGTGCCTGGAGTGTCTGGGCCTCGGGTCATAATGAGCAGTTCTTC
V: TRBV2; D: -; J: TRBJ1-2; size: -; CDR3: CAGKDSSYGYTF; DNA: TGTGCCGGAAAAGACAGTTCCTATGGCTACACCTTC
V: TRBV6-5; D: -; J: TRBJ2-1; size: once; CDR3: CASIPPGLNEQFF; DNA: TGTGCCAGCATCCCCCCCGGCCTCAATGAGCAGTTCTTC
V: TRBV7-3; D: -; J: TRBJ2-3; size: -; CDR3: CASSLIATSTDTQYF; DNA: TGTGCCAGCAGCTTAATAGCGACTAGCACAGATACGCAGTATTTT
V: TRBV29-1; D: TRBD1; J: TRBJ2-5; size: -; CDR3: CSVSETGVETQYF; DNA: TGCAGCGTTTCCGAGACAGGGGTGGAGACCCAGTACTTC
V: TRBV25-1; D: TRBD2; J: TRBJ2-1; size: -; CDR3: CASGTSGRGNEQFF; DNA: TGTGCCAGCGGGACTAGCGGGAGGGGGAATGAGCAGTTCTTC
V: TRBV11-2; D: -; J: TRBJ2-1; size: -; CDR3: CASSLDRGGADNEQFF; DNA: TGTGCCAGCAGCTTAGATCGAGGAGGAGCGGACAATGAGCAGTTCTTC
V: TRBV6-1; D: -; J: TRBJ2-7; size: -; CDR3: CASSGPGTTLYEQYF; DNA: TGTGCCAGCAGTGGCCCCGGGACAACCCTATACGAGCAGTACTTC
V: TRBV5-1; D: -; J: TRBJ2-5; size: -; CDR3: CASSLEPSGETQYF; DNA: TGCGCCAGCAGCTTGGAACCCTCCGGGGAGACCCAGTACTTC
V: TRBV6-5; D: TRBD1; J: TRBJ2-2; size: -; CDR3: CASSSTGGTGELFF; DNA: TGTGCCAGCAGTTCGACAGGGGGGACCGGGGAGCTGTTTTTT